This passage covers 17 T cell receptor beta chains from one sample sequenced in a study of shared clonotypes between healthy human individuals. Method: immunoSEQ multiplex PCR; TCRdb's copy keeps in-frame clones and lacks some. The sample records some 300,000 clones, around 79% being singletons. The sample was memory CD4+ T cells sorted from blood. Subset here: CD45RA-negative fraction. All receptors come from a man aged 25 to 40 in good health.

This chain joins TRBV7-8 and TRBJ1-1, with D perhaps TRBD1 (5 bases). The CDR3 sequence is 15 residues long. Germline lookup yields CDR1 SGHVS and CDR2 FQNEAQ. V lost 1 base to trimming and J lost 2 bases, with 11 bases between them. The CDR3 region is CASSLVSGSNTEAFF. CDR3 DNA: TGTGCCAGCAGCTTAGTTTCAGGGTCCAACACTGAAGCTTTCTTT.

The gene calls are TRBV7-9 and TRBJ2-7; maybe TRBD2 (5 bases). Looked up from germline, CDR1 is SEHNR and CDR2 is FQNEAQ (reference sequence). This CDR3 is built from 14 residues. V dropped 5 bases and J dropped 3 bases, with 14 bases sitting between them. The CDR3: CASSPWTRYYEQYF. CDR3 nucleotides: TGTGCCAGCAGCCCGTGGACTCGATACTACGAGCAGTACTTC.

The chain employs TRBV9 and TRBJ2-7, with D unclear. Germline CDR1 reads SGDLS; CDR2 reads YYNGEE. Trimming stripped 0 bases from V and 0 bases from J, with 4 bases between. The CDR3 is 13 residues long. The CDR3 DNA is TGTGCCAGCAGCGTAGGGAACTCCTACGAGCAGTACTTC. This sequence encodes CASSVGNSYEQYF.

The CDR3 is CASSSPPGTGGLASNQPQHF. CDR3 bases: TGTGCCAGCTCATCGCCACCCGGGACAGGGGGCTTAGCTAGCAATCAGCCCCAGCATTTT. V is TRBV18 and J is TRBJ1-5; TRBD1 matches at 12 bases. CDR1 KGHSH and CDR2 LQKENI come from the germline V gene. V lost 5 bases and J lost 0; bases outside the gene matches: 14. This CDR3 region has 20 residues.

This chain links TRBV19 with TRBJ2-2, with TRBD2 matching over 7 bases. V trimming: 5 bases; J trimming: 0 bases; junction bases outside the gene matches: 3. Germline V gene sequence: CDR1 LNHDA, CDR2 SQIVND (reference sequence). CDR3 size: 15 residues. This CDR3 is CASSAGRPNTGELFF. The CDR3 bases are TGTGCCAGTAGTGCCGGGAGGCCGAACACCGGGGAGCTGTTTTTT.

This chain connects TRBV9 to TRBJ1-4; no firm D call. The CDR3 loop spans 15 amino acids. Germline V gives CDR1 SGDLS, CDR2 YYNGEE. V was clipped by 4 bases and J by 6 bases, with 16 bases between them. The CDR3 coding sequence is TGTGCCAGCAGCCCCTCGGACGGACCCTATGAAAAACTGTTTTTT. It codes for CASSPSDGPYEKLFF.

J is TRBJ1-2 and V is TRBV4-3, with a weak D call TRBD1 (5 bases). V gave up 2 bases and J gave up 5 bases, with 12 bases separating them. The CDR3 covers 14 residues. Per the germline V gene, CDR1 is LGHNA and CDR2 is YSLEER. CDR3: CASSQKQATYGYTF. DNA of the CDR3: TGCGCCAGCAGCCAAAAACAGGCCACGTATGGCTACACCTTC.

The CDR3, as DNA: TGTGCCAGCAGCTTGACAGGGATCTCCTACGAGCAGTACTTC. This translates into CASSLTGISYEQYF. This chain links TRBV7-9 with TRBJ2-7, with TRBD1 matching over 7 bases. V trimming: 3 bases; J trimming: 0 bases; junction bases outside the gene matches: 2. CDR3 length equals 14 residues. The germline gives CDR1 SEHNR, CDR2 FQNEAQ (reference sequence). Filled out from reference TRBV7-9 and TRBJ2-7, the complete variable domain reads DTGVSQNPRHKITKRGQNVTFRCDPISEHNRLYWYRQTLGQGPEFLTYFQNEAQLEKSRLLSDRFSAERPKGSFSTLEIQRTEQGDSAMYLCASSLTGISYEQYFGPGTRLTVT.

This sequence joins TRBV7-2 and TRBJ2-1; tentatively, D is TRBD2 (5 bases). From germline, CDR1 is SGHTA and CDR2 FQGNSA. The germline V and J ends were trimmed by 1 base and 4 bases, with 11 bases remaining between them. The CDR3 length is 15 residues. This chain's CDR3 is CASSLEAATYNEQFF. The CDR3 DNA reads TGTGCCAGCAGCTTAGAAGCGGCCACGTACAATGAGCAGTTCTTC.

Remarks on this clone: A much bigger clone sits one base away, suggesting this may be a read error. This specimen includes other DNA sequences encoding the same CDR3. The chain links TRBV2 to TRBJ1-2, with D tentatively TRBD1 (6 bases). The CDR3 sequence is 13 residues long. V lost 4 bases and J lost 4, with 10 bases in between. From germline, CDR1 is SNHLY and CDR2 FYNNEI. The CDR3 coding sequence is TGTGCCAGCAGTGGTACAGGGAGCTATGGCTACACCTTC. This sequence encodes CASSGTGSYGYTF.

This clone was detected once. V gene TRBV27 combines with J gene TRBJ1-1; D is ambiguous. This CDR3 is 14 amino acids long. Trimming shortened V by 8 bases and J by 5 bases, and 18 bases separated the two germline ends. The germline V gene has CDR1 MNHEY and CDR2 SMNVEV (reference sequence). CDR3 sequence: CASQEYRARTEAFF. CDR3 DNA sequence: TGTGCCAGCCAAGAATATCGGGCCAGAACTGAAGCTTTCTTT.

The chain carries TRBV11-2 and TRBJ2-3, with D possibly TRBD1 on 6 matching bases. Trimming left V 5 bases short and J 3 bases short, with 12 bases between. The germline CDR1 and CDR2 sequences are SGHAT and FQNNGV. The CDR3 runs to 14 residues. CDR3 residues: CASSPVRGTDTQYF. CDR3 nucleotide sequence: TGTGCCAGCAGCCCGGTAAGGGGGACAGATACGCAGTATTTT. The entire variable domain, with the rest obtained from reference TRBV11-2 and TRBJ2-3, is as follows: EAGVAQSPRYKIIEKRQSVAFWCNPISGHATLYWYQQILGQGPKLLIQFQNNGVVDDSQLPKDRFSAERLKGVDSTLKIQPAKLEDSAVYLCASSPVRGTDTQYFGPGTRLTVL.

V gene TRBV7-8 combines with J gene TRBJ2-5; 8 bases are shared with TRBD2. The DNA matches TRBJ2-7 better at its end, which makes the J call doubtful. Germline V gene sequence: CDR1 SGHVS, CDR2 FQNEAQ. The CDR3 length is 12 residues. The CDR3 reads CASNPGGSEQYF. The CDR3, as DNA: TGTGCCAGCAACCCGGGAGGGAGCGAGCAGTACTTC.

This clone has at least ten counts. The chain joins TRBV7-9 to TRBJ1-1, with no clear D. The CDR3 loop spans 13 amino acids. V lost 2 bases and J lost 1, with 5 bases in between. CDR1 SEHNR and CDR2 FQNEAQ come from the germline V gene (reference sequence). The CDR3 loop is CASSLLGNTEAFF. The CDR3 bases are TGTGCCAGCAGCTTACTGGGGAACACTGAAGCTTTCTTT.

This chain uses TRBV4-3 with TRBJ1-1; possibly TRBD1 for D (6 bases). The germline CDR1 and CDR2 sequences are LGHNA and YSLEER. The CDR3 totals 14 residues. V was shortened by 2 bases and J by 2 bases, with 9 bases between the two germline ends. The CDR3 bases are TGCGCCAGCAGCCAACCGGACAGTAACACTGAAGCTTTCTTT. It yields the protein CASSQPDSNTEAFF.

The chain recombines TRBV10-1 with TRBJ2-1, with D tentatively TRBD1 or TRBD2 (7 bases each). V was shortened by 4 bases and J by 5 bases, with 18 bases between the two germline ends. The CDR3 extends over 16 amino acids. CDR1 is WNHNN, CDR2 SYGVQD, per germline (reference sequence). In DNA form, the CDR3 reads TGCGCCAGCAGTGTTGGGGGGGGACAGTCGCACAATGAGCAGTTCTTC. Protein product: CASSVGGGQSHNEQFF.

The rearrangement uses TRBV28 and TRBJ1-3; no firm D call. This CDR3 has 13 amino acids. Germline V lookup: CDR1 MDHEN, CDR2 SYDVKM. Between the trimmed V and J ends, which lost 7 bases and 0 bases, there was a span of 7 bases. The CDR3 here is CASTTSSGNTIYF. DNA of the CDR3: TGTGCCAGCACTACTTCCTCTGGAAACACCATATATTTT.